The 19 T cell receptor beta chains presented below share a single source sample, sequenced in a study of T cell clusters in autoimmune cytopenias. TRB rearrangements were amplified by touch-down multiplex PCR with mixed TRB-A/B primers. Following a re-call of the multiplex PCR reads, TCRdb has one entry per CDR3 protein and lacks DNA. The sample data list 10,000 to 11,000 distinct CDR3 sequences. Each sample's input was around 250 ng genomic DNA, some 40,000 genome equivalents. This sample was shared with a second study, whose subject was T cell repertoires in aging, cancer and after chemotherapy.

The sequencing input was peripheral blood. The source is a human donor in good health.

V gene TRBV7-9 combines with J gene TRBJ2-7. CDR3 length: 14 residues. Per germline, CDR1 SEHNR and CDR2 FQNEAQ (reference sequence). The CDR3 reads CASSLSGSSYEQYF.

The genes are TRBV18 and TRBJ1-4; TCRdb lists TRBD1, though no DNA is available to test this call. Germline V gene sequence: CDR1 KGHSH, CDR2 LQKENI. The CDR3 loop spans 15 amino acids. CDR3 region: CASSPRTGVYEKLFF.

By frequency, this clonotype registers medium-sized. The chain joins TRBV6-6 to TRBJ1-3; with no DNA, the TCRdb D assignment of TRBD1 cannot be verified. Germline-derived CDR1 and CDR2 are MNHNY and SVGAGI (reference sequence). This CDR3 region has 14 residues. CDR3 sequence: CASSTQGDSDTIYF.

This clonotype ranks as medium-sized in terms of frequency. V is TRBV20-1 and J is TRBJ2-1; TCRdb returns TRBD1, unconfirmable since there is no DNA. The germline V gene encodes CDR1 DFQATT and CDR2 SNEGSKA (reference sequence). The CDR3 length is 15 residues. The CDR3 region is CSARDQRGVYNEQFF.

The rearrangement uses TRBV5-6 and TRBJ2-3; the D gene TCRdb calls, TRBD1, cannot be checked with no DNA. The CDR3 runs to 18 residues. Germline CDR1 is SGHDT and CDR2 is YYEEEE. The CDR3: CASSFYLSRGESTDTQYF.

This chain joins TRBV7-6 and TRBJ2-1; as DNA is missing, the TRBD1 call by TCRdb cannot be tested. The CDR3 spans 20 residues. CDR1 SGHVS and CDR2 FNYEAQ come from the germline V gene. CDR3 protein: CASSPGGTGEGSISYNEQFF.

Frequency places this clonotype as medium-sized (0.01 to 0.1%). The genes are TRBV7-2 and TRBJ2-1. The germline gives CDR1 SGHTA, CDR2 FQGNSA. This CDR3 has 13 residues. CDR3 sequence reads: CASSLAYTNEQFF.

The chain carries TRBV5-1 and TRBJ2-3; TCRdb designates TRBD1, a call that cannot be tested without DNA. Germline assignment: CDR1 SGHRS and CDR2 YFSETQ. The CDR3 is 14 amino acids. The CDR3 region is CASSDTSGTDTQYF.

This clonotype is called medium-sized based on its frequency. The CDR3: CASSYSRGYEQYF. The chain is built from TRBV6-5 and TRBJ2-7. The CDR3 spans 13 residues. Germline V gene data show CDR1 as MNHEY and CDR2 as SVGAGI.

In terms of frequency, this clonotype is medium-sized. V and J are TRBV7-3 and TRBJ2-7; TCRdb indicates TRBD2, and absent DNA this call remains unverified. This CDR3 region has 16 residues. Germline CDR1 and CDR2: SGHTA and FQGTGA. The CDR3 is CASSEQWTSGGGEQYF.

V is TRBV28 and J is TRBJ2-3. Germline CDR1 MDHEN, CDR2 SYDVKM. There are 16 residues in the CDR3. CDR3 loop: CASSPPRLGSTDTQYF.

The chain recombines TRBV12-3 or TRBV12-4 with TRBJ2-3; checking the TCRdb D call of TRBD1 is not possible without DNA. The CDR3 is 14 amino acids. The CDR3 protein is CASSLGGGADTQYF.

In terms of frequency, this clonotype is medium-sized. The chain uses TRBV20-1 and TRBJ2-7; TCRdb picks TRBD2, but there is no DNA to check that call. The germline V gene encodes CDR1 DFQATT and CDR2 SNEGSKA (reference sequence). The CDR3 is 14 amino acids. CDR3 loop: CSARKRGGQYEQYF.

The chain combines TRBV27 with TRBJ2-3; TCRdb gives TRBD2 as the D gene, but with no DNA this cannot be confirmed. Germline lookup yields CDR1 MNHEY and CDR2 SMNVEV (reference sequence). This CDR3 has 16 amino acids. The CDR3 is CASSSPRGGLTDTQYF.

The V call is TRBV20-1, the J call TRBJ2-5. CDR1 is DFQATT, CDR2 SNEGSKA, per germline (reference sequence). This CDR3 has 13 amino acids. The CDR3 region is CSATGFLTRTQYF.

The V and J genes are TRBV5-8 and TRBJ1-1. The CDR3 totals 12 residues. Germline CDR1 SGHTS, CDR2 YDEGEE. Here the CDR3 reads CASSFGSAGAFF.

This clonotype counts as medium-sized by frequency. The rearrangement links TRBV6-5 to TRBJ2-1; TCRdb names TRBD2, which stays unverified in the absence of DNA. The CDR3 sequence is 15 residues long. Germline lookup yields CDR1 MNHEY and CDR2 SVGAGI. The CDR3 loop reads CASSTPGTAYNEQFF.

The chain joins TRBV19 to TRBJ1-5; the TCRdb D gene call, TRBD1, has no DNA to confirm it. Per the germline V gene, CDR1 is LNHDA and CDR2 is SQIVND (reference sequence). The CDR3 has 14 residues. CDR3 sequence: CASSTTGGDQPQHF. Full variable domain (rest looked up from reference TRBV19 and TRBJ1-5): DGGITQSPKYLFRKEGQNVTLSCEQNLNHDAMYWYRQDPGQGLRLIYYSQIVNDFQKGDIAEGYSVSREKKESFPLTVTSAQKNPTAFYLCASSTTGGDQPQHFGDGTRLSIL.

The CDR3 spells CASSFPGGGGYTF. V and J are TRBV12-3 or TRBV12-4 and TRBJ1-2; as DNA is missing, the TRBD1 call by TCRdb cannot be tested. The CDR3 loop spans 13 amino acids.